The 29 T cell receptor beta chains in this list originate from one sample, sequenced in a study of identifying expanded T cells in peripheral blood. Data came from immunoSEQ multiplex PCR; TCRdb stores just in-frame clones and leaves some out. The sample includes 85,000 to 95,000 clones, 88% seen only once; the top ten take approximately 3.9%. Sequences were obtained from blood. Receptors were obtained from a person aged 18 to 70 in good health.

The chain employs TRBV7-8 and TRBJ1-5, with 7 bases that match TRBD1. There are 14 residues in the CDR3. CDR1 SGHVS and CDR2 FQNEAQ come from the germline V gene. J was trimmed by 3 bases and V by 5 bases; bases with no gene match: 4. CDR3 in DNA: TGTGCCAGCAGCCTAGGACAGGCCAATCAGCCCCAGCATTTT. Protein: CASSLGQANQPQHF.

The V call is TRBV10-3, the J call TRBJ2-7; the D call may be TRBD1 or TRBD2 (5 bases each). Germline V gene lookup returns CDR1 ENHRY and CDR2 SYGVKD. Trimming removed 9 bases from V and 0 bases from J, with 12 bases in between. There are 13 residues in the CDR3. The CDR3 loop is CAITRDHSYEQYF. Written as DNA, the CDR3 is TGTGCCATTACGAGGGACCACTCCTACGAGCAGTACTTC.

The chain carries TRBV19 and TRBJ2-3; TRBD2 agrees at 10 bases. J was trimmed by 3 bases and V by 6 bases; bases with no gene match: 3. Per the germline V gene, CDR1 is LNHDA and CDR2 is SQIVND (reference sequence). The CDR3 covers 14 residues. This chain's CDR3 is CASRPSGGTDTQYF. The CDR3 bases are TGTGCCAGTAGACCTAGCGGGGGTACAGATACGCAGTATTTT.

This chain uses TRBV5-1 with TRBJ1-4; D call uncertain. V shed 0 bases and J shed 0 bases, with 12 bases lying between them. Germline values: CDR1 SGHRS, CDR2 YFSETQ. The CDR3 is made up of 17 amino acids. The CDR3 nucleotides read TGCGCCAGCAGCTTGGGGGTTATCGGTGCAACTAATGAAAAACTGTTTTTT. Translation gives CASSLGVIGATNEKLFF.

V is TRBV5-1 and J is TRBJ2-3; TRBD2 aligns across 14 bases. The CDR3 covers 17 residues. The junction had 7 bases not matched to a gene; V was cut back by 3 bases and J by 4 bases. The germline V gene encodes CDR1 SGHRS and CDR2 YFSETQ. CDR3 region: CASSSPGTSGGADTQYF. The CDR3 coding sequence is TGCGCCAGCAGCTCGCCCGGGACTAGCGGGGGTGCAGATACGCAGTATTTT.

This clone was found once. The chain uses TRBV10-3 and TRBJ2-3; maybe TRBD2 (6 bases). V lost 10 bases and J 8 bases, leaving 16 bases between the germline ends. The CDR3 has 12 residues. Looked up from germline, CDR1 is ENHRY and CDR2 is SYGVKD. The DNA of the CDR3 is TGTGCCACCACCGGAGGGGACGGTACGCAGTATTTT. Amino acids: CATTGGDGTQYF.

This rearrangement joins TRBV7-2 to TRBJ1-1; D is possibly TRBD1 (5 bases). Germline V lookup: CDR1 SGHTA, CDR2 FQGNSA. V gave up 5 bases and J gave up 3 bases, with 19 bases separating them. This CDR3 is built from 16 residues. CDR3 loop: CASSPTDTRWDTEAFF. CDR3 nucleotide sequence: TGTGCCAGCAGCCCGACAGATACTCGGTGGGACACTGAAGCTTTCTTT.

As DNA, the CDR3 is TGTGCCAGTAGTTTAGGATTAACCCCGACAGGGACGAGCACTGAAGCTTTCTTT. Its translation: CASSLGLTPTGTSTEAFF. The chain is built from TRBV19 and TRBJ1-1, with TRBD1 matching over 7 bases. CDR3 length: 18 amino acids. Trimming at V came to 5 bases and at J to 4 bases, leaving 19 bases not matched to a gene. The germline V gene encodes CDR1 LNHDA and CDR2 SQIVND (reference sequence).

The chain employs TRBV5-4 and TRBJ2-6; the D is unclear. Germline values: CDR1 SGHNT, CDR2 YYREEE (reference sequence). The length of the CDR3 is 15 residues. V gave up 0 bases and J gave up 2 bases, with 6 bases separating them. The CDR3 loop is CASSLERTGANVLTF. The CDR3 bases are TGTGCCAGCAGCTTGGAACGCACTGGGGCCAACGTCCTGACTTTC.

The CDR3 sequence is CASATQQVWGQGVAGELFF. CDR3 nucleotides: TGTGCTAGTGCCACCCAGCAGGTGTGGGGACAGGGGGTGGCCGGGGAGCTGTTTTTT. The chain has TRBV12-5 and TRBJ2-2, with TRBD1 identical over 11 bases. From germline, CDR1 is LGHNT and CDR2 FRNRAP. V lost 7 bases, J lost 6 bases, and 19 bases stayed unmatched. The CDR3 runs to 19 residues.

The chain carries TRBV2 and TRBJ2-7, with 9 bases that match TRBD2. This CDR3 has 18 amino acids. Trimming took 3 bases from V and 0 from J; bases not matched to a gene: 12. CDR1 is SNHLY and CDR2 is FYNNEI in the germline V gene. CDR3 sequence reads: CASSDGREGSKSSYEQYF. The CDR3 DNA sequence: TGTGCCAGCAGTGACGGGCGGGAGGGATCTAAGAGCTCCTACGAGCAGTACTTC.

V and J are TRBV29-1 and TRBJ2-5, with D perhaps assigned TRBD1 or TRBD2 (5 bases each). The CDR3 has 13 residues. V lost 7 bases and J lost 7, with 19 bases in between. Germline CDR1 reads SQVTM; CDR2 reads ANQGSEA. In DNA, the CDR3 is TGCAGCGGTGGGGGTAGTACGGCTGGGACCCAGTACTTC. This encodes CSGGGSTAGTQYF.

The chain links TRBV11-2 to TRBJ2-5; 11 bases match TRBD2. The V and J ends lost 4 bases and 5 bases, in that order; junction bases with no gene match: 3. Per the germline V gene, CDR1 is SGHAT and CDR2 is FQNNGV. This CDR3 comprises 14 residues. CDR3 nucleotides: TGTGCCAGCAGCTCCCGACTAGCGGGGGAGACCCAGTACTTC. Translated: CASSSRLAGETQYF.

The chain recombines TRBV7-9 with TRBJ2-3; weak D call: TRBD1 (6 bases). Germline V gene data show CDR1 as SEHNR and CDR2 as FQNEAQ (reference sequence). The CDR3 length is 15 residues. Trimming left V 2 bases short and J 4 bases short, with 13 bases between. The CDR3 sequence is CASSLMGAVADTQYF. CDR3 sequence (DNA): TGTGCCAGCAGCTTAATGGGGGCTGTTGCAGATACGCAGTATTTT.

The V gene is TRBV18, the J gene TRBJ2-5, with no clear D. In germline, CDR1 is KGHSH, CDR2 LQKENI. Trimming pared 7 bases from V and 1 base from J, leaving 10 bases between. CDR3 length: 13 residues. The CDR3 loop is CASCRRGQETQYF. For the CDR3, the DNA is TGTGCCAGCTGCCGCCGTGGCCAAGAGACCCAGTACTTC.

The gene calls are TRBV4-2 and TRBJ2-7, with TRBD1 as a possible D gene (7 bases). Germline-derived CDR1 and CDR2 are LGHNA and YNFKEQ. This CDR3 is 14 amino acids long. V was trimmed by 3 bases and J by 5 bases, leaving 14 bases between them. The CDR3 DNA follows: TGTGCCAGCAGCCAGGCAGGGGGGATCGACGAGCAGTACTTC. Translating gives CASSQAGGIDEQYF.

The chain employs TRBV7-9 and TRBJ2-5; 10 bases match TRBD1. J gave up 4 bases and V 5 bases, and 7 bases lay outside the gene matches. The germline CDR1 and CDR2 sequences are SEHNR and FQNEAQ (reference sequence). This CDR3 has 15 amino acids. The CDR3: CASSPGTGEGETQYF. The CDR3 region has the DNA TGTGCCAGCAGCCCGGGGACAGGGGAGGGAGAGACCCAGTACTTC.

The chain has TRBV6-1 and TRBJ2-5, with D possibly being TRBD1 or TRBD2 (5 bases each). The ends were cut back, 7 bases at V and 3 bases at J, with 12 bases in the middle. The CDR3 covers 13 residues. CDR1 MNHNS and CDR2 SASEGT come from the germline V gene. The CDR3 DNA follows: TGTGCCAGCACGGGGACGGATGAAGAGACCCAGTACTTC. Its protein is CASTGTDEETQYF.

The J gene is TRBJ2-1, the V gene TRBV5-1, with D possibly TRBD2 on 5 matching bases. The CDR3 has 16 amino acids. Germline V CDR1 and CDR2: SGHRS, YFSETQ. V was trimmed by 4 bases and J by 1 base, leaving 15 bases between them. The CDR3 region is CASSSLSGASYNEQFF. CDR3 coding DNA: TGCGCCAGCAGCAGCTTAAGCGGCGCATCCTACAATGAGCAGTTCTTC.

The chain employs TRBV5-1 and TRBJ2-2; D may be TRBD1 or TRBD2 (5 bases each). Germline loops: CDR1 SGHRS, CDR2 YFSETQ. The CDR3 contains 15 residues. V gave up 2 bases and J gave up 5 bases, with 13 bases separating them. As DNA, the CDR3 is TGCGCCAGCAGCTTAGGGGACCAGAAAACCGGGGAGCTGTTTTTT. It specifies CASSLGDQKTGELFF.

The V gene is TRBV30, the J gene TRBJ2-7; no firm D call. CDR3 length: 11 amino acids. CDR1 is GTSNPN, CDR2 SVGIG, per germline (reference sequence). Deletions cut 2 bases from V and 4 bases from J, with 6 bases between. CDR3 sequence (DNA): TGTGCCTGGAGTAATAGGTACGAGCAGTACTTC. Amino acid sequence: CAWSNRYEQYF.

This chain uses TRBV9 with TRBJ2-5; 13 bases map to TRBD2. CDR1 SGDLS and CDR2 YYNGEE come from the germline V gene. CDR3 length: 18 amino acids. V shed 4 bases and J 4 bases; nucleotides not matched to a gene: 13. The CDR3: CASSQGVLAGGPGETQYF. CDR3 in DNA: TGTGCCAGCAGCCAAGGGGTACTAGCGGGGGGGCCAGGAGAGACCCAGTACTTC.

This chain uses TRBV5-3 with TRBJ2-7; 10 bases are shared with TRBD2. TRBV5-3 is an ORF; its function is uncertain. With V trimmed by 4 bases and J by 3 bases, 10 bases remained unmatched. This CDR3 region has 16 residues. The CDR3 protein is CARSETGTSVNYEQYF. DNA for the CDR3: TGTGCCAGAAGCGAAACCGGGACTAGCGTGAACTACGAGCAGTACTTC.

V is TRBV27 and J is TRBJ1-2; tentative D call: TRBD1 (5 bases). The CDR3 length is 13 residues. Germline CDR1 and CDR2: MNHEY and SMNVEV (reference sequence). V lost 6 bases to trimming and J lost 3 bases, with 11 bases between them. The CDR3 loop is CASRGPAHYGYTF. DNA of the CDR3: TGTGCCAGCAGGGGGCCCGCTCACTATGGCTACACCTTC.

This clone was counted only a few times. The V call is TRBV6-5, the J call TRBJ2-3, with D tentatively TRBD1 (6 bases). The V gene's germline CDR1 is MNHEY and CDR2 SVGAGI. V was cut by 8 bases and J by 2 bases, with 11 bases left in between. This CDR3 spans 13 amino acids. This chain's CDR3 is CASGRDNTDTQYF. Written as DNA, the CDR3 is TGTGCCAGCGGTCGGGACAACACAGATACGCAGTATTTT.

This chain uses TRBV6-1 with TRBJ2-6, with D possibly TRBD2 on 5 matching bases. CDR3 size: 14 residues. CDR1 is MNHNS, CDR2 SASEGT, per germline. V dropped 8 bases and J dropped 2 bases, with 10 bases sitting between them. The CDR3 bases are TGTGCCAGCCTGCGGGTTACTGGGGCCAACGTCCTGACTTTC. Amino acids: CASLRVTGANVLTF.

J is TRBJ2-2 and V is TRBV9, with a possible D match to TRBD2 (6 bases). There are 16 residues in the CDR3. With 4 bases removed from V and 1 base from J, the gap between germline ends came to 14 bases. Germline CDR1 reads SGDLS; CDR2 reads YYNGEE. This CDR3 is CASSSRGRENTGELFF. CDR3 nucleotides: TGTGCCAGCAGCTCGAGAGGGCGGGAGAACACCGGGGAGCTGTTTTTT.

The gene calls are TRBV7-2 and TRBJ2-2; the D call may be TRBD1 or TRBD2 (7 bases each). Between the trimmed V and J ends, which lost 4 bases and 4 bases, there was a span of 16 bases. CDR1 and CDR2 from the germline V gene are SGHTA and FQGNSA. The CDR3 extends over 16 amino acids. The CDR3 DNA sequence: TGTGCCAGCAGCTCCCAGGGGGGGGCGGGCACCGGGGAGCTGTTTTTT. Translated: CASSSQGGAGTGELFF.

V usage is TRBV9 and J usage is TRBJ2-1; D may be TRBD1 (6 bases). Germline V gene data show CDR1 as SGDLS and CDR2 as YYNGEE. The germline V and J ends were trimmed by 3 bases and 9 bases, with 16 bases remaining between them. The CDR3 extends over 14 amino acids. The CDR3 nucleotides read TGTGCCAGCAGCGGGCTCCGGGGACAAGGTGAGCAGTTCTTC. This codes for CASSGLRGQGEQFF.